This section outlines one T cell receptor (beta chain) sequence together with its context. What it binds is not known. This CDR3 is 13 amino acids long. The germline V gene encodes CDR1 SGHRS and CDR2 YFSETQ. The data stem from a study of cytomegalovirus exposure and HLA in healthy donors. Researchers ran the PCR with 60 Vbeta and 13 Jbeta primers. Under the authors' procedure: Among the unique TCR beta chains that a later analysis counted, some 73 million in all, about 11 million were shared. Sequenced by immunoSEQ multiplex PCR; TCRdb stores in-frame clones only, minus some. V, J and clone size were drawn from that table, and D and trimming were deduced from the DNA. There are about 150,000 clones in the sample; around 72% occur only once, and 6.5% to 9% lies in the top ten. Whole-study findings and limits: It has been reported that TCR beta sequences accurately predicted the HLA-A and HLA-B alleles of most subjects. Later analysis identified about 18,000 TCR beta sequences associated with HLA alleles, using a false discovery rate threshold of 0.05.

Healthy bone marrow donors supplied every sample. The chain is built from TRBV5-1 and TRBJ2-5; 8 nucleotides line up with TRBD1. The end of the DNA fits TRBJ2-7 better, so the J call may be wrong. The material sequenced was PBMCs. This TCR came from a woman aged 40 to 49 in good health and CMV-seropositive. The CDR3 loop is CASRGQVGYEQYF. The CDR3 DNA reads TGCGCCAGCAGGGGACAGGTGGGCTACGAGCAGTACTTC.